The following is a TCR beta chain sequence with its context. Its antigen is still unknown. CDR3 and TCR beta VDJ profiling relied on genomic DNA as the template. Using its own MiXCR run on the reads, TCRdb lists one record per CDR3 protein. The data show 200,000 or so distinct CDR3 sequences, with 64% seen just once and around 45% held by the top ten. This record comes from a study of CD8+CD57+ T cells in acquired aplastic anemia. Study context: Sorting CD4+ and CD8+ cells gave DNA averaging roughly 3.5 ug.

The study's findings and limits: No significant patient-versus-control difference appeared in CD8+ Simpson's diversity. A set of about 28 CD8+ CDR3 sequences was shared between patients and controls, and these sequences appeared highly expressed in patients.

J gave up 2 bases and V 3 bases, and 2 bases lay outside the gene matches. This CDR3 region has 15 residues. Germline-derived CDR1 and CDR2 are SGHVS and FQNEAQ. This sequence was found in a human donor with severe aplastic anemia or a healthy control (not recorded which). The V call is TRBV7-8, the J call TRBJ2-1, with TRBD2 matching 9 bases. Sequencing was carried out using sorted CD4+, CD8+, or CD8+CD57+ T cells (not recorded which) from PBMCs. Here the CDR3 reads CASSFGGRAYNEQFF. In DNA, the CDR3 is TGTGCCAGCAGCTTCGGCGGGAGGGCCTACAATGAGCAGTTCTTC.